This T cell receptor beta chain derives from a study of T cells in Graves' hyperthyroidism and ophthalmopathy. Study observations and caveats: Progression to ophthalmopathy was predicted a median of approximately 6.4 months early.

The study excluded patients with uncontrolled infection, other autoimmune disease, pregnancy or lactation. In making diagnoses, clinical symptoms, serum thyroxine and TRAb, thyroid ultrasound and orbital computed tomography were all used. Concerning this clonotype: Its antigen is not known.

This CDR3 is 15 amino acids long. Germline-derived CDR1 and CDR2 are ENHRY and SYGVKD. V was trimmed by 0 bases and J by 3 bases, leaving 9 bases between them. Template material for amplifying TCR beta CDR3 regions consisted of RNA transcripts. HTBI primers were employed in a first-round RT-PCR of the TCR CDR3. TCRdb used MiXCR to reprocess the multiplex PCR reads, holding one entry per CDR3 protein. The sample carries 550,000 to 700,000 distinct CDR3 sequences, about 43% recorded once. The sequencing sample was made of peripheral blood or thyroid tissue (not recorded which). This receptor was identified in an adult woman with Graves' disease, either hyperthyroidism or ophthalmopathy (not recorded which). The chain carries TRBV10-3 and TRBJ1-5, with a tentative D call TRBD1 (5 bases). CDR3 protein: CAISESRGHNQPQHF. In DNA form, the CDR3 reads TGTGCCATCAGTGAGTCGAGGGGCCACAATCAGCCCCAGCATTTT.